This T cell receptor beta chain was documented in a study of cytomegalovirus exposure and HLA in healthy donors. This PCR relied on a set of 60 Vbeta primers and 13 Jbeta primers. Produced via immunoSEQ multiplex PCR; TCRdb's table is partial and in-frame only. Of over 150,000 clones in the sample, roughly 79% were seen once. The CDR3 runs 16 residues. Germline values: CDR1 MNHNY, CDR2 SVGAGI (reference sequence). Trimming shortened V by 0 bases and J by 2 bases, and 12 bases separated the two germline ends. This receptor was taken from a male donor in good health and CMV-seronegative. The specimen sequenced was PBMCs. The chain joins TRBV6-6 to TRBJ2-3; D is possibly TRBD2 (6 bases). The CDR3 DNA is TGTGCCAGCAGTTACTCGATGCGGGGAATCACAGATACGCAGTATTTT. Its translation is CASSYSMRGITDTQYF.